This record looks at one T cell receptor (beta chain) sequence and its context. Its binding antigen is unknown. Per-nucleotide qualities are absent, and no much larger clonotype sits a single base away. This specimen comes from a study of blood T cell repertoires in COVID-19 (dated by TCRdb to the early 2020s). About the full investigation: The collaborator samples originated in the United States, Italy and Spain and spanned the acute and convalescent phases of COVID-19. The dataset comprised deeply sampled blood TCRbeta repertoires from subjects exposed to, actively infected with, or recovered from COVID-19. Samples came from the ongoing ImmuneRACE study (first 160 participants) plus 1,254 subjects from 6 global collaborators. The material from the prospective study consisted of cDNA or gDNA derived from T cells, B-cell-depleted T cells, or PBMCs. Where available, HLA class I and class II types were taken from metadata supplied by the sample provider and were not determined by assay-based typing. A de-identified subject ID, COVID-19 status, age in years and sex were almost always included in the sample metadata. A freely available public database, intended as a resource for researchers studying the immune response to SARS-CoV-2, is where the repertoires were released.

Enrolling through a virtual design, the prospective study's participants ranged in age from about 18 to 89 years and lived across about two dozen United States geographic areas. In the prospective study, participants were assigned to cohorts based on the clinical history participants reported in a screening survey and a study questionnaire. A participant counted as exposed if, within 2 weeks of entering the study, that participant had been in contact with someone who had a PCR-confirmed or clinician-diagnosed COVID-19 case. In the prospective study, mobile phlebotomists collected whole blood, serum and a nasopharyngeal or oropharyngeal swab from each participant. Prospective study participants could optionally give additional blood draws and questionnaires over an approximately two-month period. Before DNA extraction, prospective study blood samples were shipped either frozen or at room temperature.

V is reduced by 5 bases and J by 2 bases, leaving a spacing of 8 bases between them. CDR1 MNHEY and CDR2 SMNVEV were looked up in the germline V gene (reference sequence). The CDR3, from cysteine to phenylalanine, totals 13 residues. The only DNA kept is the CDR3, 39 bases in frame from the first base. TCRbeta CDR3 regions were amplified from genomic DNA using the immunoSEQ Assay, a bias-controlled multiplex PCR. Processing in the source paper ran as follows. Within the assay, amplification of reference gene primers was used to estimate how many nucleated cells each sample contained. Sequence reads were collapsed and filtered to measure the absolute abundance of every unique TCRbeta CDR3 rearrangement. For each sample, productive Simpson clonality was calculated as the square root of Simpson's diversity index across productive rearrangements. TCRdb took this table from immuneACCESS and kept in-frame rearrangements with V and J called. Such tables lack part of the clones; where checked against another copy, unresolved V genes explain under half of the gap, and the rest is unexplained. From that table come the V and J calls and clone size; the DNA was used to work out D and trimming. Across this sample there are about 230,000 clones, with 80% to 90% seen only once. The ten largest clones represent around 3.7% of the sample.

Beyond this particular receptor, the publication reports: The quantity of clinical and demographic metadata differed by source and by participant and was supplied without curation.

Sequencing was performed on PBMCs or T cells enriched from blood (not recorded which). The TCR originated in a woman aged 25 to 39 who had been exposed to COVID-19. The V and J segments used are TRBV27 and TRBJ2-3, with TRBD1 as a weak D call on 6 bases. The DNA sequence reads TGTGCCAGCAGTCGGGACAACACAGATACGCAGTATTTT. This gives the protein CASSRDNTDTQYF.